These 18 T cell receptor beta chains originate from one sample sequenced in a study of cytomegalovirus exposure and HLA in healthy donors. Amplification used 60 Vbeta primers and 13 Jbeta primers. Assay: immunoSEQ multiplex PCR; the TCRdb copy retains only in-frame clones and omits some. The sample lists 150,000 to 200,000 clones, approximately 71% seen once, with over 9% in the top ten. Sequencing was performed on PBMCs. All receptors come from a man aged 18 to 35 in good health and CMV-seropositive.

The V gene is TRBV27, the J gene TRBJ2-5; D might be TRBD2 (6 bases). Germline CDR1 is MNHEY and CDR2 is SMNVEV (reference sequence). Deletions cut 2 bases from V and 9 bases from J, with 19 bases between. This CDR3 region has 15 residues. The CDR3 coding sequence is TGTGCCAGCAGTTTACGGGCTAGCGCGCCCGGGGCCCAGTACTTC. Residues: CASSLRASAPGAQYF.

This chain connects TRBV5-1 to TRBJ2-5, with 7 bases matching TRBD1. The CDR3 sequence is 14 residues long. The J segment lost 1 base and the V segment lost 4 bases, leaving 4 bases of the junction unmatched. Germline V gives CDR1 SGHRS, CDR2 YFSETQ. CDR3 coding DNA: TGCGCCAGCAGCGCCGGACAGGTCCAAGAGACCCAGTACTTC. Translated: CASSAGQVQETQYF.

Points on this clone: An end of the junction does not agree with germline; a read error may underlie this. V and J are TRBV28 and TRBJ1-2; 8 nucleotides align to TRBD1. Germline lookup yields CDR1 MDHEN and CDR2 SYDVKM. The CDR3 has 13 amino acids. The CDR3: CASSQDRDYGYPF. The CDR3 DNA sequence: TGTGCCAGCAGCCAGGACAGGGACTATGGCTACCCCTTC.

This clone appeared a single time. In nucleotides, the CDR3 is TGTGCCTGGGACAGGTCGAACACTGAAGCTTTCTTT. Its protein product is CAWDRSNTEAFF. This chain links TRBV30 with TRBJ1-1, with D possibly matching TRBD1 (6 bases). Germline CDR1 is GTSNPN and CDR2 is SVGIG (reference sequence). The V gene lost 5 bases and the J gene lost 1 base, with 8 bases spanning the gap. The CDR3 covers 12 residues.

The chain uses TRBV29-1 and TRBJ1-2, with 8 nucleotides matching TRBD1. The ends lost 6 bases at V and 1 base at J; junction bases unmatched: 13. CDR1 is SQVTM, CDR2 ANQGSEA, per germline. This CDR3 contains 16 residues. CDR3 region: CSVALQGVPLNYGYTF. The CDR3 coding sequence is TGCAGCGTAGCATTACAGGGGGTGCCCCTTAACTATGGCTACACCTTC.

This clone was seen more than once but under ten times. The chain is built from TRBV28 and TRBJ1-4; 10 positions agree with TRBD1. This CDR3 has 16 amino acids. V shed 4 bases, J shed 6 bases, and the junction held 8 bases outside the gene matches. Germline CDR1 MDHEN, CDR2 SYDVKM. The CDR3 DNA reads as TGTGCCAGCAGTTCCCCGGGGGACAGGGGACATGAAAAACTGTTTTTT. This gives the protein CASSSPGDRGHEKLFF.

The V gene is TRBV9, the J gene TRBJ2-7, with 7 bases aligning to TRBD1. The germline CDR1 and CDR2 sequences are SGDLS and YYNGEE. The CDR3 totals 16 residues. After removal of 1 base from V and 0 bases from J, the junction contained 7 bases not matched to a gene. This CDR3 is CASSVFAGTDSYEQYF. CDR3 nucleotide sequence: TGTGCCAGCAGCGTATTCGCCGGGACAGACTCCTACGAGCAGTACTTC. Using reference TRBV9 and TRBJ2-7 for the parts outside the CDR3, the full variable domain is DSGVTQTPKHLITATGQRVTLRCSPRSGDLSVYWYQQSLDQGLQFLIQYYNGEERAKGNILERFSAQQFPDLHSELNLSSLELGDSALYFCASSVFAGTDSYEQYFGPGTRLTVT.

The chain has TRBV2 and TRBJ2-7, with D possibly being TRBD2 (5 bases). The CDR3 sequence is 13 residues long. The germline V gene encodes CDR1 SNHLY and CDR2 FYNNEI. V lost 7 bases and J 5 bases, leaving 15 bases between the germline ends. CDR3 sequence reads: CASNPNEGHEQYF. The CDR3 DNA follows: TGTGCCAGCAATCCGAATGAGGGCCACGAGCAGTACTTC.

J is TRBJ1-1 and V is TRBV6-5; weak D call: TRBD1 (5 bases). The CDR3 has 13 residues. The germline V gene encodes CDR1 MNHEY and CDR2 SVGAGI. V lost 5 bases, J lost 0 bases, and 7 bases lay in between. This CDR3 is CASSDSLNTEAFF. CDR3 sequence (DNA): TGTGCCAGCAGTGACAGCCTGAACACTGAAGCTTTCTTT.

V gene TRBV7-9 combines with J gene TRBJ2-1; D perhaps matches TRBD1 (6 bases). The V and J ends lost 3 bases and 8 bases respectively, with 14 bases between them. Germline V gene lookup returns CDR1 SEHNR and CDR2 FQNEAQ (reference sequence). This CDR3 comprises 14 residues. The CDR3 nucleotides are TGTGCCAGCAGCTTGGGCCAGGGGCTCGATGAGCAGTTCTTC. It encodes CASSLGQGLDEQFF.

The chain joins TRBV15 to TRBJ2-7; 8 bases match TRBD2. This CDR3 contains 15 residues. V was clipped by 0 bases and J by 7 bases; unmatched bases: 8. Germline CDR1 is LNHNV and CDR2 is YYDKDF (reference sequence). The CDR3 region has the DNA TGTGCCACCAGCAGAGATCTAGCCGGGAGGGGGGAGCAGTACTTC. Translating gives CATSRDLAGRGEQYF. Together with reference TRBV15 and TRBJ2-7, the CDR3 gives the full variable domain: DAMVIQNPRYQVTQFGKPVTLSCSQTLNHNVMYWYQQKSSQAPKLLFHYYDKDFNNEADTPDNFQSRRPNTSFCFLDIRSPGLGDTAMYLCATSRDLAGRGEQYFGPGTRLTVT.

This sequence joins TRBV6-1 and TRBJ2-7; D is possibly TRBD2 (7 bases). CDR1 and CDR2 (germline): MNHNS, SASEGT. The CDR3 sequence is 14 residues long. Trimming shortened V by 3 bases and J by 2 bases, and 11 bases separated the two germline ends. The CDR3 loop reads CASSDGGAPYEQYF. For the CDR3, the DNA is TGTGCCAGCAGTGATGGGGGGGCCCCCTACGAGCAGTACTTC.

There are a few counts of this clone. Other DNA sequences within the sample encode an identical CDR3. The chain is built from TRBV25-1 and TRBJ2-7; a weak D match, TRBD1 (6 bases). This CDR3 is built from 16 residues. Trimming shortened V by 4 bases and J by 6 bases, and 22 bases separated the two germline ends. Germline V gives CDR1 MGHDK, CDR2 SYGVNS. The CDR3 region has the DNA TGTGCCAGCAGTGCCTCATCGCAAATAGGGGGACGCGAGCAGTACTTC. Its protein product is CASSASSQIGGREQYF.

This clone was picked up one time. This chain connects TRBV10-1 to TRBJ2-7; TRBD2 is a possible D gene (7 bases). Trimming stripped 3 bases from V and 1 base from J, with 10 bases between. CDR3 length equals 14 residues. Germline CDR1 WNHNN, CDR2 SYGVQD (reference sequence). The CDR3 region has the DNA TGCGCCAGCAGTGAAGGGAGGGGGTCCTACGAGCAGTACTTC. Translating gives CASSEGRGSYEQYF.

This sequence joins TRBV6-1 and TRBJ2-7, with a possible D match to TRBD1 (6 bases). The CDR3 is 15 residues long. Deletions cut 3 bases from V and 3 bases from J, with 15 bases between. Germline V lookup: CDR1 MNHNS, CDR2 SASEGT. DNA of the CDR3: TGTGCCAGCAGTGACGGTGGACAGAGCCTCTACGAGCAGTACTTC. Protein sequence: CASSDGGQSLYEQYF.

The chain recombines TRBV2 with TRBJ2-1; 10 nucleotides agree with TRBD1. The CDR3 extends over 15 amino acids. Germline assignment: CDR1 SNHLY and CDR2 FYNNEI. J was trimmed by 2 bases and V by 6 bases; bases with no gene match: 4. CDR3: CASSEDRGTYNEQFF. The CDR3 coding sequence is TGTGCCAGCAGCGAGGACAGGGGGACCTACAATGAGCAGTTCTTC.

This sequence joins TRBV7-3 and TRBJ2-3, with D possibly matching TRBD1 (6 bases). Germline-derived CDR1 and CDR2 are SGHTA and FQGTGA. The length of the CDR3 is 14 residues. Trimming shortened V by 5 bases and J by 2 bases, and 11 bases separated the two germline ends. The CDR3 region has the DNA TGTGCCAGCAGCGCCAGGGGATCCACAGATACGCAGTATTTT. It specifies CASSARGSTDTQYF. Full variable domain (remainder filled in from reference TRBV7-3 and TRBJ2-3): GAGVSQTPSNKVTEKGKYVELRCDPISGHTALYWYRQSLGQGPEFLIYFQGTGAADDSGLPNDRFFAVRPEGSVSTLKIQRTERGDSAVYLCASSARGSTDTQYFGPGTRLTVL.

V usage is TRBV7-8 and J usage is TRBJ2-4, with a weak D call TRBD2 (5 bases). Germline lookup yields CDR1 SGHVS and CDR2 FQNEAQ. This CDR3 has 14 amino acids. V was shortened by 5 bases and J by 8 bases, with 16 bases between the two germline ends. CDR3 region: CASSPPGSSDIQYF. For the CDR3, the DNA is TGTGCCAGCAGCCCCCCTGGGAGTAGTGACATTCAGTACTTC.